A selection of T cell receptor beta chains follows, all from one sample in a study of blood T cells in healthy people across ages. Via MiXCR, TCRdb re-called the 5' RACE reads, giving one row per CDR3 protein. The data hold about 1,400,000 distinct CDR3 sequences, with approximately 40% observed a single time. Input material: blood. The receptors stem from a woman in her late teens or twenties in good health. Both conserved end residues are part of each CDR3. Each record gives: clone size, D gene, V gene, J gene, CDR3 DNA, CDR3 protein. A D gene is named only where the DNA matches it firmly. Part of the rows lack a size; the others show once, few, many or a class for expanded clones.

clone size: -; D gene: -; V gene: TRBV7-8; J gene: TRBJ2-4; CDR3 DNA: TGTGCCAGCAGCGCTAAGGCGGGTTCAGACATTCAGTACTTC; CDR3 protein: CASSAKAGSDIQYF
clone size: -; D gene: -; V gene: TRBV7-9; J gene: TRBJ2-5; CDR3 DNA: TGTGCCAGCAGCGTAGTCGGCCAAGAGACCCAGTACTTC; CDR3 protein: CASSVVGQETQYF
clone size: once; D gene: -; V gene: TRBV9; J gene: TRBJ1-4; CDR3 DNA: TGTGCCAGCAGCGTAGTCCCCGTAACAGGGGAAAAACTGTTTTTT; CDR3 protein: CASSVVPVTGEKLFF
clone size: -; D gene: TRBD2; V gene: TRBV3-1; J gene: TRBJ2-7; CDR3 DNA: TGTGCCAGCAGCCTAGCCGGGACTAGCAATTGCGAGCAGTACTTC; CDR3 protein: CASSLAGTSNCEQYF
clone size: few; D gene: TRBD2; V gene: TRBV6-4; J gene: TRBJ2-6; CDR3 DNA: TGTGCCAGCAGTGACCATACTAGCGGGATATACTCTGGGGCCAACGTCCTGACTTTC; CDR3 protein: CASSDHTSGIYSGANVLTF
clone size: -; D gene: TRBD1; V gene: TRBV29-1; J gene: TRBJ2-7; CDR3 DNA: TGCAACGTTGAAGGACAGGGCTACGAGCAGTACTTC; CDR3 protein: CNVEGQGYEQYF
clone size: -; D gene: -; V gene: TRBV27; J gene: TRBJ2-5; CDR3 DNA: TGTGCCAGCAGTTTATTGCGGGGTGGAGGTAGGATTGAGCAGTACTTC; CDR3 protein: CASSLLRGGGRIEQYF
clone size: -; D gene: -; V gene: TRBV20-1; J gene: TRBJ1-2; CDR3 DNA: TGCAGTGCTAGAGGTGAGCGGACTGATTATGGCTACACCTTC; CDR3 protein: CSARGERTDYGYTF
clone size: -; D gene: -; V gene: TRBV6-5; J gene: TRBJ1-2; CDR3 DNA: TGTGCCAGCAGTTACAACGGTGGTGGCTACACCTTC; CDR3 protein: CASSYNGGGYTF
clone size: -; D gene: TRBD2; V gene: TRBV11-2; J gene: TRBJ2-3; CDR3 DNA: TGTACCAGTAAAGGGGTAGCGGGAAAAAGCACAGATACGCAGTATTTT; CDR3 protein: CTSKGVAGKSTDTQYF
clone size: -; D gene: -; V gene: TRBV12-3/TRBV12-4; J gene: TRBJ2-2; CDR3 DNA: TGTGCCAGCAGGGAAGACGGGGGGCCGTACACCGGGGAGCTGTTTTTT; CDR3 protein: CASREDGGPYTGELFF
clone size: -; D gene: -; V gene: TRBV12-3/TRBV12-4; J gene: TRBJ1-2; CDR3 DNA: TGTGCCAGCAGTTCTGGGCACCTCACAGGCTACACCTTC; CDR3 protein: CASSSGHLTGYTF
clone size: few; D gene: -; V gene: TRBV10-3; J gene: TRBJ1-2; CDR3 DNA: TGTGCCATCAGTGGACGGCAGGGGTGGATTGGCTACACCTTC; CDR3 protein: CAISGRQGWIGYTF
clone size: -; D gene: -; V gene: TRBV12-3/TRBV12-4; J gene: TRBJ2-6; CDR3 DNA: TGTGCCAGCAGTTTATCGGTCCTTGGGGCCAACGTCCTGACTTTC; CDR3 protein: CASSLSVLGANVLTF
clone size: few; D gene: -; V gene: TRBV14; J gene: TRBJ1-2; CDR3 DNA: TGTGCCAGCAGCCAAGATCCAAAAGCTAACTATGGCTACACCTTC; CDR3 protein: CASSQDPKANYGYTF
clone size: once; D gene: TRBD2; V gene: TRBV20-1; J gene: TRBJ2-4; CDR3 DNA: TGCAGTGCTAACCCGACTAGCGGGAGGGGGACCAAAAACATTCAGTACTTC; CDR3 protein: CSANPTSGRGTKNIQYF
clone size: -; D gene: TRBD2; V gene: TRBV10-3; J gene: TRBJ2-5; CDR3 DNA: TGTGCCATCAGTGAAGGTAGCGGGAGAGAATACAATGAGCAGTACTTC; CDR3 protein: CAISEGSGREYNEQYF
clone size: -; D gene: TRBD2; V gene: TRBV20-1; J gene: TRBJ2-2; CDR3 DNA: TGCAGTGCTAGAGCTCTAGCGGGAGACAACACCGGGGAGCTGTTTTTT; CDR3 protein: CSARALAGDNTGELFF
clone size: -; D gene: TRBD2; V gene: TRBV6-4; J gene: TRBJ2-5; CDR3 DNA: TGTGCCAGCAGTGACTCGTTTACGGGGGGGCGGAATGAGCAGTACTTC; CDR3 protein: CASSDSFTGGRNEQYF
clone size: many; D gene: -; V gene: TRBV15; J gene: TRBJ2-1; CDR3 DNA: TGTGCCACCAGGGGAGCCCCTACCTACAATGAGCAGTTCTTC; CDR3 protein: CATRGAPTYNEQFF
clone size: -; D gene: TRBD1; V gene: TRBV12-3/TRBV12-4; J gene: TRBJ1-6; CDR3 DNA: TGTGCCAGCAGAGCCGGGACAGGGGTTTCACCCCTCCACTTT; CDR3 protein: CASRAGTGVSPLHF
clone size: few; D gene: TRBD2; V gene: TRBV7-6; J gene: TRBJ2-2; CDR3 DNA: TGTGCCAGCAGCTTACGAACTAGCGGGCCCGGGTACACCGGGGAGCTGTTTTTT; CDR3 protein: CASSLRTSGPGYTGELFF
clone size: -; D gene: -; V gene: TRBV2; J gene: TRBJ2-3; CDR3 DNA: TGTGCCAGCAGTGTAGACGGGGCCCACGGAGATACGCAGTATTTT; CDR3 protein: CASSVDGAHGDTQYF
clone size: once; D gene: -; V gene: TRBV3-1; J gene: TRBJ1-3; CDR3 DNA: TGTGCCAGCAGCCAAGGAAGGCCAGGAAACACCATATATTTT; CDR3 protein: CASSQGRPGNTIYF
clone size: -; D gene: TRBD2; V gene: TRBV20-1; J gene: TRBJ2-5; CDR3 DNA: TGCAGTGCTAGAATAGGGATATTAGCGGGTAGCATGAAGACCCAGTACTTC; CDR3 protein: CSARIGILAGSMKTQYF
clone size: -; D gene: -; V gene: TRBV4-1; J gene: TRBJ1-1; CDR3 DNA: TGCGCCAGCAGCCAACCTAACAGCGACACTGAAACTTTCTTT; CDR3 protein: CASSQPNSDTETFF
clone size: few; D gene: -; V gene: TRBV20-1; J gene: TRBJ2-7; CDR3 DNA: TGCAGTGCTAACAAACTAGAGGGAGACTACGAGCAGTACTTC; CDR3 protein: CSANKLEGDYEQYF
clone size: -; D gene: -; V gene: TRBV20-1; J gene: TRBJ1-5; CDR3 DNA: TGCAGTGCTAGATCTGTCGTCAATCAGCCCCAGCATTTT; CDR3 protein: CSARSVVNQPQHF
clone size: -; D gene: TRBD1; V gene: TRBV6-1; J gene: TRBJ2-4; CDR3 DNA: TGTGCCAGCAGTGACCCCACCAGGGACAGTGGAAACCTAGCCAAAAACATTCAGTACTTC; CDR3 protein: CASSDPTRDSGNLAKNIQYF
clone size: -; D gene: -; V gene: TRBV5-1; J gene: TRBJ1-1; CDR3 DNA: TGCGCCAGCAGCGGAGGACAGTTCATGAACACTAAAGCTTTCTTT; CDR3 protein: CASSGGQFMNTKAFF
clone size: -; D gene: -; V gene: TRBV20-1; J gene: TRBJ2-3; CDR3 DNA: TGCAGTGCCCCCGGGCTAAGCACAGATACGCAGTATTTT; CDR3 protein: CSAPGLSTDTQYF
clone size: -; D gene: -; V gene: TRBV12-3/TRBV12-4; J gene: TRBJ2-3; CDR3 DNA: TGTGCCAGCAGTCGCAGCGGTGGCGCAGATACGCAGTATTTT; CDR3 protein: CASSRSGGADTQYF
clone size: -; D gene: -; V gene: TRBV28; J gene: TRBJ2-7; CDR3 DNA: TGTGCCAGCCTGGGGCAGAACTCATACGAGCAGTACTTC; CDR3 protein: CASLGQNSYEQYF
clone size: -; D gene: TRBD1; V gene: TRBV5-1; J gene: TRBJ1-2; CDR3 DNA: TGCGCCAGCAGCTTGGGACAGGGGAAGGATGGCTACACCTTC; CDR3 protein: CASSLGQGKDGYTF
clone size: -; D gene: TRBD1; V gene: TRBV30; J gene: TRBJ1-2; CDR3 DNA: TGTGCCTGGACCACAACTACGGGGGACAGGGGGGTTTATGGCTACACCTTC; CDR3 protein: CAWTTTTGDRGVYGYTF
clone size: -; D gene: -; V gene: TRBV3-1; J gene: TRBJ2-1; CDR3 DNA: TGTGCCAGCAGCCAAGATTTGTCCCATGGGCAGTTCTTC; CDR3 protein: CASSQDLSHGQFF
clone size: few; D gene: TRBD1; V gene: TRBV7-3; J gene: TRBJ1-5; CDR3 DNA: TGTGCCAGCAGCCTAATCGGGACAGGGAATCTTAGCAATCAGCCCCAGCATTTT; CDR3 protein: CASSLIGTGNLSNQPQHF
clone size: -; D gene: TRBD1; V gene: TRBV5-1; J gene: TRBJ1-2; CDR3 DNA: TGCGCCAGCAGCCGGGCGACAGGGATGGAGGGCTACACCTTC; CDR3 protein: CASSRATGMEGYTF
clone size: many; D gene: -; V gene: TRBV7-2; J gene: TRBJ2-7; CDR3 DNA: TGTGCCAGCACCTCGAGGGGGGAGCAGTACTTC; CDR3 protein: CASTSRGEQYF
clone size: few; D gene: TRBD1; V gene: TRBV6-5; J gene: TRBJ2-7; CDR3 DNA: TGTGCCAGCAGTCCCGGGACAGGGAGTGGGTACGAGCAGTACTTC; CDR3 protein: CASSPGTGSGYEQYF
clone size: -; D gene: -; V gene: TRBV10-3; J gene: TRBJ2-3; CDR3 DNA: TGTGCCATCAGTAACCAAGATACGCAGTATTTT; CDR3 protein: CAISNQDTQYF
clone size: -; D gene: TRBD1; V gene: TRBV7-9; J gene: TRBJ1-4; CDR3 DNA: TGTGCCAGCAGCTTAGTGCTACAGGGGATCGCAACTAATGAAAAACTGTTTTTT; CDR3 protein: CASSLVLQGIATNEKLFF
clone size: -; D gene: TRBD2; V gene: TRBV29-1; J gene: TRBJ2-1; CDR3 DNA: TGCAGCGTGACCTCTAGCGGGGGGAGCAATGAGCAGTTCTTC; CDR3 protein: CSVTSSGGSNEQFF
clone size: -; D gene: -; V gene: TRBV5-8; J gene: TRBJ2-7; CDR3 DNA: TGTGCCAGCACCTCCCGTGGCAGGGTGAACGAGCAGTACTTC; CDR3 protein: CASTSRGRVNEQYF
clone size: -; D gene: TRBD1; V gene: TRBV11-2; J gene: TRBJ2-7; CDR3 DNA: TGTGCCAGCAGCCCGCGACAGGGGCGCGACGAGCAGTACTTC; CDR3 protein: CASSPRQGRDEQYF
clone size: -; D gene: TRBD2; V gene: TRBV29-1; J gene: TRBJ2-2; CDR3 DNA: TGCAGCGCCGGACTAGCGGCTGACACCGGGGAGCTGTTTTTT; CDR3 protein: CSAGLAADTGELFF
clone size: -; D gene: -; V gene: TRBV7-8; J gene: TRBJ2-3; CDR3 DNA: TGTGCCAGCAGCTTATACTCGCGGAGCACAGATACGCAGTATTTT; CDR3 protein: CASSLYSRSTDTQYF
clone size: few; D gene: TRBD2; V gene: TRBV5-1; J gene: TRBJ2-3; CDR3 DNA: TGCGCCAGCAGCTTGGCCGGGAGGAGTACGCAGTATTTT; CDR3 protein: CASSLAGRSTQYF
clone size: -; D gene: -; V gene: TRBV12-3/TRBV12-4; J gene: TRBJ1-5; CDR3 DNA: TGTGCCAGCAGCCGATACTCTAGCAATCAGCCCCAGCATTTT; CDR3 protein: CASSRYSSNQPQHF
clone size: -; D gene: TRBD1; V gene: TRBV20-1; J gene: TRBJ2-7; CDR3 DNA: TGCAGTGCTCAAGACAGGGGCGAGCAGTACTTC; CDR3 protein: CSAQDRGEQYF
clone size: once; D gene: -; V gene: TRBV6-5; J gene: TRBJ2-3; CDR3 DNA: TGTGCCAGCAGTTACTCGGTGGCCGATGCGCAGTATTTT; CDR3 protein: CASSYSVADAQYF